This T cell receptor beta chain was sequenced during a study of cytomegalovirus exposure and HLA in healthy donors. Points from the study as a whole: It emerged from a later analysis that several of the most significant clusters appeared to be linked to common viral pathogens.

PCR used 60 Vbeta primers and 13 Jbeta primers. Here immunoSEQ multiplex PCR was the method, and the copy in TCRdb shows in-frame clones only, minus some. The profile shows 130,000 or so clones, about 72% of them singletons. With respect to this clone: Antigen: not known.

J was trimmed by 4 bases and V by 0 bases; bases with no gene match: 5. Per the germline V gene, CDR1 is SGDLS and CDR2 is YYNGEE. There are 15 residues in the CDR3. The sequence came from a female donor in good health and CMV-seronegative. The specimen sequenced was PBMCs. The chain uses TRBV9 and TRBJ2-7, with 9 positions matching TRBD1. In DNA form, the CDR3 reads TGTGCCAGCAGCGTAGCCGGGGACAGGGAGTACGAGCAGTACTTC. Protein: CASSVAGDREYEQYF.